A single T cell receptor (beta chain) is shown here with its context. A junction end diverges from the germline sequence, so it may reflect a read error. This record belongs to a study of cytomegalovirus exposure and HLA in healthy donors. Researchers ran the PCR with 60 Vbeta and 13 Jbeta primers. The repertoire was sequenced with immunoSEQ multiplex PCR; TCRdb's copy has only in-frame clones and lacks some. This table holds some 130,000 clones, about 85% found once. The germline gives CDR1 SSHAT, CDR2 FNYEAQ (reference sequence). The CDR3 runs 16 residues. Sequencing input: PBMCs. The chain joins TRBV7-7 to TRBJ2-1; the match to TRBD2 covers 12 bases. The sequence was obtained from a boy between 10 and 17 years old in good health and CMV-seronegative. The chain's CDR3 is CASSSSGLAGYNEQFF. The CDR3 DNA reads as TGTGCTAGCAGCTCGTCTGGACTAGCGGGGTACAATGAGCAGTTCTTC. The full variable domain, in which reference TRBV7-7 and TRBJ2-1 provide the parts outside the CDR3, is GAGVSQSPRYKVTKRGQDVTLRCDPISSHATLYWYQQALGQGPEFLTYFNYEAQPDKSGLPSDRFSAERPEGSISTLTIQRTEQRDSAMYRCASSSSGLAGYNEQFFGPGTRLTVL.